This entry features one T cell receptor (beta chain) sequence. TCRdb re-called the RT-PCR reads through MiXCR, storing one row per CDR3 protein. The table shows hundreds of thousands of distinct CDR3 sequences, with about 14% occurring only once. Sequencing was done on a sample of memory CD4+ T cells from blood. This sequence was found in a female donor in good health, serving as a healthy control.

This CDR3 reads CASSHLAGTGAEAFF. The DNA of the CDR3 is TGTGCCAGCAGCCACCTGGCCGGGACAGGGGCTGAAGCTTTCTTT. This chain uses TRBV3-1 with TRBJ1-1; 10 bases align to TRBD1. From germline, CDR1 is LGHDT and CDR2 YNNKEL (reference sequence). The CDR3 has 15 residues. V shed 3 bases and J 6 bases; nucleotides not matched to a gene: 7.